One and the same sample provided the 23 T cell receptor beta chains below, sequenced in a study of T cell responses to AZD1222 COVID-19 vaccine. Here immunoSEQ multiplex PCR was the method, and the copy in TCRdb shows in-frame clones only, minus some. The sample has 200,000 or so clones; about nine tenths are singletons. Sample: peripheral blood, taken on day 0 of MenACWY control vaccination. The receptors stem from an adult in good health.

The chain carries TRBV19 and TRBJ1-4; D gene ambiguous. Germline loops: CDR1 LNHDA, CDR2 SQIVND (reference sequence). V dropped 3 bases and J dropped 8 bases, with 13 bases sitting between them. The length of the CDR3 is 14 residues. The DNA for the CDR3 is TGTGCCAGTAGTATGATGGGGAACTCGGAAAAACTGTTTTTT. Its protein is CASSMMGNSEKLFF.

This chain connects TRBV12-3 or TRBV12-4 to TRBJ1-1; no firm D call. The CDR3 length is 11 residues. Trimming removed 4 bases from V and 8 bases from J, with 8 bases in between. CDR3 sequence reads: CASSSGFEAFF. CDR3 coding DNA: TGTGCCAGCAGTTCGGGCTTCGAAGCTTTCTTT.

V is TRBV7-3 and J is TRBJ2-1; D is unresolved. Trimming removed 0 bases from V and 6 bases from J, with 9 bases in between. CDR3 length: 14 amino acids. From germline, CDR1 is SGHTA and CDR2 FQGTGA. CDR3 region: CASSLTGSTNEQFF. CDR3 sequence (DNA): TGTGCCAGCAGCTTAACGGGGTCTACCAATGAGCAGTTCTTC.

With regard to this clone: This CDR3 is also generated by other DNA sequences in the sample. V usage is TRBV28 and J usage is TRBJ1-2; 11 nucleotides agree with TRBD1. The junction had 3 bases not matched to a gene; V was cut back by 9 bases and J by 3 bases. Germline CDR1 and CDR2: MDHEN and SYDVKM. CDR3 length equals 13 residues. CDR3 nucleotide sequence: TGTGCCAGTAGGACAGGGGGCGACTATGGCTACACCTTC. Translated: CASRTGGDYGYTF.

This clone was recorded a few times. The chain links TRBV9 to TRBJ1-1; 11 bases align to TRBD1. Germline trimming cut 2 bases from V and 0 bases from J; bases unmatched to any gene: 6. The CDR3 consists of 17 residues. The germline V gene encodes CDR1 SGDLS and CDR2 YYNGEE. The CDR3 DNA reads TGTGCCAGCAGCGTCGGGACAGGGGGTATCCTGAACACTGAAGCTTTCTTT. Its protein product is CASSVGTGGILNTEAFF.

The V call is TRBV7-3, the J call TRBJ2-3, with a weak D call TRBD2 (6 bases). Looked up from germline, CDR1 is SGHTA and CDR2 is FQGTGA. The CDR3 spans 14 residues. Trimming left V 5 bases short and J 3 bases short, with 12 bases between. The CDR3 reads CASSPGRGTDTQYF. CDR3 nucleotide sequence: TGTGCCAGCAGCCCTGGACGGGGGACAGATACGCAGTATTTT.

This chain joins TRBV30 and TRBJ1-2, with D unclear. Trimming pared 0 bases from V and 4 bases from J, leaving 12 bases between. CDR3 length: 14 amino acids. Germline V gene data show CDR1 as GTSNPN and CDR2 as SVGIG (reference sequence). The CDR3 region is CAWSVPQRSYGYTF. DNA of the CDR3: TGTGCCTGGAGTGTACCCCAACGGAGCTATGGCTACACCTTC.

The chain recombines TRBV11-2 with TRBJ2-3; the match to TRBD2 covers 7 bases. Germline V gene sequence: CDR1 SGHAT, CDR2 FQNNGV. This CDR3 has 15 amino acids. V shed 4 bases and J 4 bases; nucleotides not matched to a gene: 8. CDR3 sequence reads: CASSSSTSRADTQYF. The DNA for the CDR3 is TGTGCCAGCAGCTCCTCGACTAGCAGGGCAGATACGCAGTATTTT.

The chain joins TRBV21-1 to TRBJ1-3. TRBV21-1 has pseudogene status. This CDR3 comprises 16 residues. DNA for the CDR3: TGTGCCAGCAGCAAAGCGAGGTACCCCTCTGGAAACACCATATATTTT. Its translation: CASSKARYPSGNTIYF.

This clone was seen just once. The V gene is TRBV18, the J gene TRBJ1-2, with a tentative D call TRBD1 (5 bases). This CDR3 is 15 amino acids long. CDR1 and CDR2 from the germline V gene are KGHSH and LQKENI. V dropped 4 bases and J dropped 8 bases, with 20 bases sitting between them. This chain's CDR3 is CASSLGRETVWGYTF. The CDR3 coding sequence is TGTGCCAGCTCACTGGGGAGAGAGACAGTGTGGGGCTACACCTTC.

The chain links TRBV24-1 to TRBJ2-3; no firm D call. The CDR3 loop spans 14 amino acids. The germline CDR1 and CDR2 sequences are KGHDR and SFDVKD. Deletions cut 9 bases from V and 6 bases from J, with 18 bases between. The CDR3 reads CATAQRTAGDTQYF. The CDR3 DNA sequence: TGTGCCACCGCACAACGGACGGCCGGGGATACGCAGTATTTT.

The chain links TRBV4-1 to TRBJ1-2, with TRBD1 identical over 8 bases. The CDR3 runs to 15 residues. V shed 3 bases and J 8 bases; nucleotides not matched to a gene: 11. CDR1 and CDR2 (germline): MGHRA, YSYEKL. The CDR3 nucleotides are TGCGCCAGCAGCCAGGTGGACAGGGCCAGGGGCGGCTACACCTTC. Translated, it gives CASSQVDRARGGYTF.

This chain links TRBV29-1 with TRBJ1-2; D might be TRBD1 (5 bases). Germline loops: CDR1 SQVTM, CDR2 ANQGSEA. The V gene lost 4 bases and the J gene lost 7 bases, with 13 bases spanning the gap. The CDR3 runs 12 residues. CDR3 nucleotide sequence: TGCAGCGTTGGATTAGGGGAGGGTGGCTACACCTTC. Encoded protein: CSVGLGEGGYTF.

The chain is built from TRBV28 and TRBJ2-3; D perhaps matches TRBD2 (6 bases). V lost 3 bases and J lost 1, with 11 bases in between. The V gene's germline CDR1 is MDHEN and CDR2 SYDVKM. CDR3 length equals 15 residues. The chain's CDR3 is CASSLGLIRTDTQYF. CDR3 DNA: TGTGCCAGCAGTTTGGGACTGATCCGCACAGATACGCAGTATTTT.

The chain combines TRBV5-5 with TRBJ1-4, with TRBD1 as a possible D gene (6 bases). V was cut by 4 bases and J by 3 bases, with 19 bases left in between. The CDR3 totals 17 residues. Germline-derived CDR1 and CDR2 are SGHKS and YYEKEE (reference sequence). This CDR3 reads CASSVVIDRYPNEKLFF. Written as DNA, the CDR3 is TGTGCCAGCAGCGTGGTGATAGACAGGTACCCTAATGAAAAACTGTTTTTT.

The V gene is TRBV7-9, the J gene TRBJ2-1; D not certain. There are 12 residues in the CDR3. Germline CDR1 reads SEHNR; CDR2 reads FQNEAQ (reference sequence). Trimming removed 1 base at V and 7 bases at J, with 5 bases between. The CDR3 sequence: CASSLEVNEQFF. DNA for the CDR3: TGTGCCAGCAGCTTAGAGGTAAATGAGCAGTTCTTC.

The V and J genes are TRBV28 and TRBJ2-5; D could derive from TRBD1 or TRBD2 (6 bases each). Germline V gene lookup returns CDR1 MDHEN and CDR2 SYDVKM. This CDR3 comprises 14 residues. The V end was cut by 7 bases, the J end by 6 bases, with 18 bases between. CDR3 region: CASKPGGRTQTQYF. CDR3 nucleotides: TGTGCCAGCAAACCCGGGGGCCGGACACAGACCCAGTACTTC.

This chain joins TRBV7-2 and TRBJ2-7, with 11 bases aligning to TRBD2. The trim removed 1 base at V and 3 bases at J, leaving 2 bases unmatched. From germline, CDR1 is SGHTA and CDR2 FQGNSA. There are 15 residues in the CDR3. The chain's CDR3 is CASSLVLAGDYEQYF. CDR3 bases: TGTGCCAGCAGCTTAGTACTAGCGGGGGACTACGAGCAGTACTTC.

V and J are TRBV5-1 and TRBJ2-1; 13 bases are shared with TRBD2. The V gene's germline CDR1 is SGHRS and CDR2 YFSETQ. The CDR3 loop spans 15 amino acids. J gave up 7 bases and V 2 bases, and 3 bases lay outside the gene matches. CDR3 sequence: CASSLGLAGVNEQFF. The DNA for the CDR3 is TGCGCCAGCAGCTTAGGACTAGCGGGGGTGAATGAGCAGTTCTTC.

This chain connects TRBV3-1 (or the pseudogene TRBV3-2) to TRBJ2-1; 8 positions match TRBD2. Germline CDR1 and CDR2: LGHDT and YNNKEL (reference sequence). The junction had 5 bases not matched to a gene; V was cut back by 1 base and J by 6 bases. The CDR3 spans 15 residues. Here the CDR3 DNA reads TGTGCCAGCAGCCAAGCAACTAGCGGAGGCAATGAGCAGTTCTTC. Encoded protein: CASSQATSGGNEQFF.

The V gene is TRBV12-3 or TRBV12-4, the J gene TRBJ2-5; D possibly uses TRBD1 or TRBD2 (5 bases each). CDR3 size: 11 residues. Trimming took 4 bases from V and 9 from J, leaving 9 bases between them. CDR3 loop: CASSSVGAQYF. The CDR3 DNA sequence: TGTGCCAGCAGTTCCGTGGGGGCCCAGTACTTC.

This sequence joins TRBV7-9 and TRBJ1-1, with unresolved D. The ends were cut back, 4 bases at V and 1 base at J, with 4 bases in the middle. The CDR3 totals 12 residues. CDR1 is SEHNR and CDR2 is FQNEAQ in the germline V gene (reference sequence). CDR3: CASSYQNTEAFF. The DNA for the CDR3 is TGTGCCAGCAGCTACCAGAACACTGAAGCTTTCTTT. Looking up the rest from reference TRBV7-9 and TRBJ1-1 gives the full variable domain: DTGVSQNPRHKITKRGQNVTFRCDPISEHNRLYWYRQTLGQGPEFLTYFQNEAQLEKSRLLSDRFSAERPKGSFSTLEIQRTEQGDSAMYLCASSYQNTEAFFGQGTRLTVV.

This clone has more than one count but fewer than ten. V usage is TRBV6-5 and J usage is TRBJ1-5; D is unclear. Germline V gene sequence: CDR1 MNHEY, CDR2 SVGAGI. Trimming stripped 0 bases from V and 5 bases from J, with 11 bases between. This CDR3 is 15 amino acids long. CDR3 protein: CASSYSWQDHQPQHF. As DNA, the CDR3 is TGTGCCAGCAGTTACTCGTGGCAGGATCATCAGCCCCAGCATTTT.